These 25 T cell receptor beta chains came from one sample sequenced in a study of T cells in localized non-small cell lung cancer. TCRdb's table, derived via immunoSEQ multiplex PCR, lists solely in-frame clones and lacks some. This sample has roughly 70,000 clones; less than 90% occur once, and the top ten carry about a fifth. The specimen comprised peripheral blood, sampled before any cancer treatment. Receptor source: a male donor older than 55 with stage III squamous cell lung carcinoma.

J is TRBJ1-1 and V is TRBV27, with a tentative D call TRBD1 (6 bases). The V gene's germline CDR1 is MNHEY and CDR2 SMNVEV (reference sequence). This CDR3 has 14 amino acids. V was cut by 1 base and J by 3 bases, with 9 bases left in between. The CDR3 DNA reads as TGTGCCAGCAGTTTATATCCAGGGGACACTGAAGCTTTCTTT. Translating it yields CASSLYPGDTEAFF.

The chain has TRBV5-6 and TRBJ1-2, with 8 bases fitting TRBD1. CDR1 is SGHDT, CDR2 YYEEEE, per germline. The length of the CDR3 is 14 residues. With 3 bases clipped from V and 7 bases from J, the junction kept 8 bases outside the gene matches. The DNA for the CDR3 is TGTGCCAGCAGCTCGACAGGGGTGAGAGCTGGCTACACCTTC. Translating it yields CASSSTGVRAGYTF. Filled out from reference TRBV5-6 and TRBJ1-2, the complete variable domain reads DAGVTQSPTHLIKTRGQQVTLRCSPKSGHDTVSWYQQALGQGPQFIFQYYEEEERQRGNFPDRFSGHQFPNYSSELNVNALLLGDSALYLCASSSTGVRAGYTFGSGTRLTVV.

The rearrangement uses TRBV14 and TRBJ1-2; weak D call: TRBD1 (5 bases). Trimming took 3 bases from V and 4 from J, leaving 15 bases between them. The length of the CDR3 is 15 residues. From germline, CDR1 is SGHDN and CDR2 FVKESK. CDR3 nucleotide sequence: TGTGCCAGCAGCCACTACCTGGGGGAAGGCTATGGCTACACCTTC. It is translated as CASSHYLGEGYGYTF.

In its sample, this clone was seen a few times. This chain connects TRBV9 to TRBJ1-1, with D hard to call. Per the germline V gene, CDR1 is SGDLS and CDR2 is YYNGEE. V gave up 3 bases and J gave up 5 bases, with 20 bases separating them. This CDR3 spans 16 amino acids. CDR3 nucleotide sequence: TGTGCCAGCAGCGAACGGCGGGGAACACGAGGGACTGAAGCTTTCTTT. Translation gives CASSERRGTRGTEAFF.

The chain uses TRBV7-2 and TRBJ1-3, with a weak D call TRBD1 (5 bases). Trimming left V 2 bases short and J 0 bases short, with 14 bases between. From germline, CDR1 is SGHTA and CDR2 FQGNSA. The CDR3 runs 17 residues. CDR3 sequence: CASSLTRGGNSGNTIYF. In DNA, the CDR3 is TGTGCCAGCAGCTTAACGAGGGGCGGAAACTCTGGAAACACCATATATTTT.

This rearrangement joins TRBV5-1 to TRBJ2-3; the D gene is possibly TRBD1 (6 bases). Germline V gene lookup returns CDR1 SGHRS and CDR2 YFSETQ. V lost 5 bases and J lost 6, with 19 bases in between. The CDR3 loop spans 15 amino acids. The CDR3 bases are TGCGCCAGCAGACTTATGCAGGGGCGCTTGGATACGCAGTATTTT. It specifies CASRLMQGRLDTQYF.

The chain links TRBV30 to TRBJ2-3; D unresolved. CDR3 length: 12 amino acids. Trimming took off 4 bases at V and 0 bases at J, with 5 bases between the two ends. Germline CDR1 reads GTSNPN; CDR2 reads SVGIG (reference sequence). The CDR3, as DNA: TGTGCCTGGACTAGAAGCACAGATACGCAGTATTTT. Encoded protein: CAWTRSTDTQYF.

This rearrangement joins TRBV6-1 to TRBJ1-6, with TRBD1 matching over 9 bases. The V gene end was trimmed by 2 bases and the J gene end by 7 bases; junction bases not matched to a gene: 9. CDR1 is MNHNS and CDR2 is SASEGT in the germline V gene. CDR3 size: 17 residues. Here the CDR3 reads CASSEKLRQGVNSPLHF. CDR3 nucleotide sequence: TGTGCCAGCAGTGAAAAGTTAAGACAGGGGGTAAATTCACCCCTCCACTTT.

The V and J genes are TRBV19 and TRBJ1-1, with TRBD1 matching over 8 bases. Losses at the gene ends were 8 bases for V and 1 base for J; bases not matched to a gene: 3. The CDR3 is made up of 13 amino acids. Germline lookup yields CDR1 LNHDA and CDR2 SQIVND (reference sequence). CDR3 sequence (DNA): TGTGCCAGTCGGGACAGGCAGAACACTGAAGCTTTCTTT. Its protein is CASRDRQNTEAFF.

The chain is built from TRBV6-1 and TRBJ2-3; TRBD1 matches 9 bases. V was pared by 10 bases and J by 3 bases, with 5 bases of the junction left unmatched. Germline V gives CDR1 MNHNS, CDR2 SASEGT. The CDR3 extends over 13 amino acids. The CDR3 bases are TGTGCCAACCGGGACAGGGTGACAGATACGCAGTATTTT. Amino acids: CANRDRVTDTQYF.

This clone has only a few counts. The V gene is TRBV6-5, the J gene TRBJ2-7; TRBD1 matches at 7 bases. V gave up 6 bases and J gave up 3 bases; unmatched junction bases: 5. The CDR3 spans 13 residues. Germline V CDR1 and CDR2: MNHEY, SVGAGI. CDR3 protein: CASRRQGNYEQYV. CDR3 DNA sequence: TGTGCCAGCAGGAGACAGGGAAACTACGAGCAGTACGTC.

V and J are TRBV6-1 and TRBJ1-2, with D uncertain. V lost 1 base and J lost 7, with 10 bases in between. The CDR3 consists of 13 residues. The germline CDR1 and CDR2 sequences are MNHNS and SASEGT. The CDR3 region has the DNA TGTGCCAGCAGTGAAGTCCCCACCGGTGGCTACACCTTC. Amino acids: CASSEVPTGGYTF.

This clone showed up just once. The chain is built from TRBV7-3 and TRBJ1-6; D call uncertain. The CDR3 contains 15 residues. In germline, CDR1 is SGHTA, CDR2 FQGTGA. Deletions cut 2 bases from V and 7 bases from J, with 12 bases between. The CDR3 nucleotides are TGTGCCAGCAGCTTACTGAGACGGGGAAATTCACCCCTCCACTTT. Translation: CASSLLRRGNSPLHF.

The V gene is TRBV9, the J gene TRBJ2-4; no clear D gene. Germline loops: CDR1 SGDLS, CDR2 YYNGEE. CDR3 length equals 14 residues. Trimming stripped 4 bases from V and 7 bases from J, with 15 bases between. CDR3 in DNA: TGTGCCAGCAGCCCCTCGGATCGCACGAACATTCAGTACTTC. It translates to CASSPSDRTNIQYF.

This clone has just one count. The CDR3 nucleotides are TGCAGCGTTTGGACAGCTGGGGCCCTGGGGGGTGGCTACACCTTC. Its protein is CSVWTAGALGGGYTF. The chain recombines TRBV29-1 with TRBJ1-2; the D gene is possibly TRBD1 (6 bases). This CDR3 is 15 amino acids long. V was trimmed by 5 bases and J by 7 bases, leaving 23 bases between them. Germline V CDR1 and CDR2: SQVTM, ANQGSEA.

The rearrangement uses TRBV5-1 and TRBJ2-1; 11 positions match TRBD2. Germline trimming cut 4 bases from V and 6 bases from J; bases unmatched to any gene: 9. Germline CDR1 and CDR2: SGHRS and YFSETQ. The CDR3 consists of 16 residues. In nucleotides, the CDR3 is TGCGCCAGCAGCCTCATGACTAGCGGGAAGGGCAATGAGCAGTTCTTC. Its protein product is CASSLMTSGKGNEQFF.

The rearrangement uses TRBV5-5 and TRBJ2-3; 16 bases are a match to TRBD2. J lost 9 bases, V lost 0 bases, and 7 bases had no gene match. The length of the CDR3 is 17 residues. Germline loops: CDR1 SGHKS, CDR2 YYEKEE (reference sequence). The CDR3 protein is CASSLEGTSGGARTQYF. CDR3 nucleotide sequence: TGTGCCAGCAGCTTGGAGGGGACTAGCGGGGGGGCCAGGACGCAGTATTTT.

This chain's CDR3 is CASRLGTVVKNIQYF. The CDR3 coding sequence is TGTGCCAGCAGGCTAGGGACAGTGGTCAAAAACATTCAGTACTTC. The chain combines TRBV2 with TRBJ2-4; 7 positions match TRBD1. Germline CDR1 SNHLY, CDR2 FYNNEI. V trimming: 6 bases; J trimming: 3 bases; junction bases outside the gene matches: 8. CDR3 length equals 15 residues.

This chain joins TRBV28 and TRBJ2-2, with D unclear. The CDR3 consists of 15 residues. The germline V gene has CDR1 MDHEN and CDR2 SYDVKM. Trimming took 7 bases from V and 1 from J, leaving 13 bases between them. CDR3 coding DNA: TGTGCCAGCATCCCCTCCAGACAGAACACCGGGGAGCTGTTTTTT. Amino acids: CASIPSRQNTGELFF.

In DNA form, the CDR3 reads TGTGCCAGCTCACAGGAACAGAACACTGAAGCTTTCTTT. Translated: CASSQEQNTEAFF. The genes are TRBV18 and TRBJ1-1, with D unclear. Germline V gene lookup returns CDR1 KGHSH and CDR2 LQKENI. The CDR3 length is 13 residues. Trimming removed 4 bases at V and 1 base at J, with 7 bases between.

This chain links TRBV28 with TRBJ1-5; D not resolved. CDR3 length equals 14 residues. Trimming shortened V by 3 bases and J by 1 base, and 7 bases separated the two germline ends. The V gene's germline CDR1 is MDHEN and CDR2 SYDVKM. The DNA of the CDR3 is TGTGCCAGCAGTTTGGACTTGAGCAATCAGCCCCAGCATTTT. It yields the protein CASSLDLSNQPQHF.

The gene calls are TRBV7-9 and TRBJ1-6; a possible D gene is TRBD1 (6 bases). CDR3 size: 15 residues. The germline V gene encodes CDR1 SEHNR and CDR2 FQNEAQ (reference sequence). Deletions cut 1 base from V and 9 bases from J, with 13 bases between. CDR3 in DNA: TGTGCCAGCAGCTTAGGGGGGGCGTACGGTTCACCCCTCCACTTT. This sequence encodes CASSLGGAYGSPLHF.

The rearrangement joins TRBV7-3 to TRBJ1-1; the D is unclear. Trimming took off 4 bases at V and 5 bases at J, with 14 bases between the two ends. Germline CDR1 is SGHTA and CDR2 is FQGTGA. The CDR3 covers 14 residues. In DNA, the CDR3 is TGTGCCAGCAGCTCAGCAGGAGGTTTGACTGAAGCTTTCTTT. Translation: CASSSAGGLTEAFF.

The chain links TRBV5-1 to TRBJ1-1; no clear D gene. Deletions cut 0 bases from V and 7 bases from J, with 4 bases between. Germline V gene lookup returns CDR1 SGHRS and CDR2 YFSETQ. CDR3 length: 11 amino acids. The CDR3 DNA sequence: TGCGCCAGCAGCTTGGGGTTTGAAGCTTTCTTT. This sequence encodes CASSLGFEAFF.

The chain joins TRBV10-2 to TRBJ1-4; D gene unclear. The CDR3 length is 15 residues. V lost 0 bases to trimming and J lost 7 bases, with 12 bases between them. Per the germline V gene, CDR1 is WSHSY and CDR2 is SAAADI. CDR3 sequence reads: CASSESREGGEKLFF. As DNA, the CDR3 is TGCGCCAGCAGTGAGTCGCGAGAAGGTGGTGAAAAACTGTTTTTT.